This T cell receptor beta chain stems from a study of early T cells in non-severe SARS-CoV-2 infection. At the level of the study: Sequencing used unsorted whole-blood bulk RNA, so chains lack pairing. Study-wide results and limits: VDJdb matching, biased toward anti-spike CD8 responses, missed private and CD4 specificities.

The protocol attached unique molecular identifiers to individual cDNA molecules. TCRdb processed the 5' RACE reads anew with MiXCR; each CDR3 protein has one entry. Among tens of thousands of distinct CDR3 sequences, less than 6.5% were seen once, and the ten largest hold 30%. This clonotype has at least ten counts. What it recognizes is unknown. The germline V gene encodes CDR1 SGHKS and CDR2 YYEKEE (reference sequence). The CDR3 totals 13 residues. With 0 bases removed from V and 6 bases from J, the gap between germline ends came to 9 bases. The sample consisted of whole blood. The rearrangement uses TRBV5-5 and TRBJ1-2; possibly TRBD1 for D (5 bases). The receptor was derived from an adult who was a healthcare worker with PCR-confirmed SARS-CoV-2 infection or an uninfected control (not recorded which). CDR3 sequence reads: CASSLGQGDGYTF. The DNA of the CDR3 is TGTGCCAGCAGCTTGGGCCAGGGAGATGGCTACACCTTC.